This T cell receptor beta chain derives from a study of shared clonotypes between healthy human individuals. All participating donors were Caucasian adults from Nashville, Tennessee. Clones were sequenced by immunoSEQ multiplex PCR, and TCRdb holds only the in-frame ones, with some missing. The repertoire holds around 1.4 million clones, with roughly 98.5% as singletons. The V gene lost 5 bases and the J gene lost 6 bases, with 11 bases spanning the gap. Germline V CDR1 and CDR2: SGHRS, YFSETQ. This CDR3 spans 12 amino acids. This clonotype was sampled from a man between 25 and 39 years old in good health. Sequencing was carried out using naive CD4+ T cells sorted from blood. Described subset: CD45RA+ positively selected. The chain couples TRBV5-1 to TRBJ1-2; D gene uncertain. The CDR3 DNA follows: TGCGCCAGCAGTGGGGATTTAAATGGCTACACCTTC. Translation gives CASSGDLNGYTF.